Following are 6 T cell receptor beta chains from one sample sequenced in a study of glioma-infiltrating T cells after dendritic cell vaccination listed by TCRdb under 2016. To prepare the library, the immunoSEQ multiplex PCR assay was applied. Entries here come from immuneACCESS through TCRdb and include only in-frame sequences with V and J called. Some clones fail to appear in such tables; in the studies checked, an unresolved V gene covers under half of the shortfall, and the cause of the remainder is unknown. In this sample the table shows 90,000 or so clones, over 65% of which occur a single time. Around 2.9% of the sample goes to the ten largest clones. The sequencing used blood, collected before dendritic cell vaccination. Every receptor here comes from a human donor with glioblastoma.

This chain uses TRBV10-3 with TRBJ1-1, with a weak D call TRBD1 (6 bases). In germline, CDR1 is ENHRY, CDR2 SYGVKD. The V end lost 3 bases, the J end lost 2 bases, and 22 bases lay between the germline ends. The CDR3 loop spans 18 amino acids. The DNA of the CDR3 is TGTGCCATCAGTGATGCGCCCGTTTTTGCACAGGGTAACACTGAAGCTTTCTTT. Translated, it gives CAISDAPVFAQGNTEAFF.

The chain combines TRBV5-1 with TRBJ2-2; D not certain. The CDR3 has 14 amino acids. V was trimmed by 4 bases and J by 5 bases, leaving 12 bases between them. The germline V gene encodes CDR1 SGHRS and CDR2 YFSETQ. This CDR3 reads CASSPITETGELFF. The CDR3 DNA sequence: TGCGCCAGCAGCCCCATAACCGAGACCGGGGAGCTGTTTTTT.

The chain is built from TRBV5-8 and TRBJ1-6, with D tentatively TRBD1 (6 bases). This CDR3 comprises 14 residues. Germline CDR1 reads SGHTS; CDR2 reads YDEGEE. The V gene lost 0 bases and the J gene lost 7 bases, with 8 bases spanning the gap. For the CDR3, the DNA is TGTGCCAGCAGCTTGGTTACAGGGAATTCACCCCTCCACTTT. This encodes CASSLVTGNSPLHF.

This chain links TRBV5-6 with TRBJ2-3; possibly TRBD2 for D (6 bases). Trimming stripped 4 bases from V and 4 bases from J, with 16 bases between. The CDR3 covers 15 residues. Germline values: CDR1 SGHDT, CDR2 YYEEEE. The DNA for the CDR3 is TGTGCCAGCAGCCACCGGGACTCCAAGGCAGATACGCAGTATTTT. Residues: CASSHRDSKADTQYF.

The chain is built from TRBV12-5 and TRBJ2-5, with 9 bases matching TRBD1. This CDR3 is 17 amino acids long. Germline values: CDR1 LGHNT, CDR2 FRNRAP. V was clipped by 5 bases and J by 4 bases; unmatched bases: 14. CDR3 nucleotide sequence: TGTGCTAGTGGTCCCGTTCCGGGACAGGGAACCCCAGAGACCCAGTACTTC. It is translated as CASGPVPGQGTPETQYF.

This chain uses TRBV29-1 with TRBJ2-7, with 8 bases identical to TRBD1. V lost 7 bases and J lost 2; bases outside the gene matches: 4. Germline loops: CDR1 SQVTM, CDR2 ANQGSEA. This CDR3 has 12 residues. The CDR3 protein is CSGGQGAYEQYF. DNA of the CDR3: TGCAGCGGAGGACAGGGTGCCTACGAGCAGTACTTC.